The entry that follows covers one T cell receptor (beta chain) sequence. What it binds is unknown. The V and J ends lost 4 bases and 4 bases, in that order; junction bases with no gene match: 5. CDR3 length: 16 residues. CDR1 is MNHEY and CDR2 is SMNVEV in the germline V gene (reference sequence). These data originate in a study of spatial heterogeneity in lung cancer. Study at large: Raw-read counts averaged over ten per unique TCR and UMI combination. Study-level findings and limits: Among blood samples, ubiquitous expanded tumor TCRs appeared more at resection than at follow-up.

The time point was: sample taken at primary tumor resection. Unsorted tumor, nontumor lung tissue or cryopreserved PBMC supplied the whole RNA. The donors were about 67 patients with non-small cell lung cancer that was early-stage and untreated. Each TCR cDNA molecule carried a unique molecular identifier. TCRdb re-derived calls from the 5' RACE reads in MiXCR, one entry per CDR3 protein. This sample has 90,000 to 95,000 distinct CDR3 sequences, with less than 15% found just once. The clonotype originates from a male donor with early-stage non-small cell lung cancer. This sample comprised PBMCs, obtained at surgery. The J gene is TRBJ2-2, the V gene TRBV27, with TRBD2 matching 11 bases. CDR3 protein: CASSSPLAGGTGELFF. The CDR3 DNA sequence: TGTGCCAGCAGTTCCCCGCTAGCGGGGGGCACCGGGGAGCTGTTTTTT.